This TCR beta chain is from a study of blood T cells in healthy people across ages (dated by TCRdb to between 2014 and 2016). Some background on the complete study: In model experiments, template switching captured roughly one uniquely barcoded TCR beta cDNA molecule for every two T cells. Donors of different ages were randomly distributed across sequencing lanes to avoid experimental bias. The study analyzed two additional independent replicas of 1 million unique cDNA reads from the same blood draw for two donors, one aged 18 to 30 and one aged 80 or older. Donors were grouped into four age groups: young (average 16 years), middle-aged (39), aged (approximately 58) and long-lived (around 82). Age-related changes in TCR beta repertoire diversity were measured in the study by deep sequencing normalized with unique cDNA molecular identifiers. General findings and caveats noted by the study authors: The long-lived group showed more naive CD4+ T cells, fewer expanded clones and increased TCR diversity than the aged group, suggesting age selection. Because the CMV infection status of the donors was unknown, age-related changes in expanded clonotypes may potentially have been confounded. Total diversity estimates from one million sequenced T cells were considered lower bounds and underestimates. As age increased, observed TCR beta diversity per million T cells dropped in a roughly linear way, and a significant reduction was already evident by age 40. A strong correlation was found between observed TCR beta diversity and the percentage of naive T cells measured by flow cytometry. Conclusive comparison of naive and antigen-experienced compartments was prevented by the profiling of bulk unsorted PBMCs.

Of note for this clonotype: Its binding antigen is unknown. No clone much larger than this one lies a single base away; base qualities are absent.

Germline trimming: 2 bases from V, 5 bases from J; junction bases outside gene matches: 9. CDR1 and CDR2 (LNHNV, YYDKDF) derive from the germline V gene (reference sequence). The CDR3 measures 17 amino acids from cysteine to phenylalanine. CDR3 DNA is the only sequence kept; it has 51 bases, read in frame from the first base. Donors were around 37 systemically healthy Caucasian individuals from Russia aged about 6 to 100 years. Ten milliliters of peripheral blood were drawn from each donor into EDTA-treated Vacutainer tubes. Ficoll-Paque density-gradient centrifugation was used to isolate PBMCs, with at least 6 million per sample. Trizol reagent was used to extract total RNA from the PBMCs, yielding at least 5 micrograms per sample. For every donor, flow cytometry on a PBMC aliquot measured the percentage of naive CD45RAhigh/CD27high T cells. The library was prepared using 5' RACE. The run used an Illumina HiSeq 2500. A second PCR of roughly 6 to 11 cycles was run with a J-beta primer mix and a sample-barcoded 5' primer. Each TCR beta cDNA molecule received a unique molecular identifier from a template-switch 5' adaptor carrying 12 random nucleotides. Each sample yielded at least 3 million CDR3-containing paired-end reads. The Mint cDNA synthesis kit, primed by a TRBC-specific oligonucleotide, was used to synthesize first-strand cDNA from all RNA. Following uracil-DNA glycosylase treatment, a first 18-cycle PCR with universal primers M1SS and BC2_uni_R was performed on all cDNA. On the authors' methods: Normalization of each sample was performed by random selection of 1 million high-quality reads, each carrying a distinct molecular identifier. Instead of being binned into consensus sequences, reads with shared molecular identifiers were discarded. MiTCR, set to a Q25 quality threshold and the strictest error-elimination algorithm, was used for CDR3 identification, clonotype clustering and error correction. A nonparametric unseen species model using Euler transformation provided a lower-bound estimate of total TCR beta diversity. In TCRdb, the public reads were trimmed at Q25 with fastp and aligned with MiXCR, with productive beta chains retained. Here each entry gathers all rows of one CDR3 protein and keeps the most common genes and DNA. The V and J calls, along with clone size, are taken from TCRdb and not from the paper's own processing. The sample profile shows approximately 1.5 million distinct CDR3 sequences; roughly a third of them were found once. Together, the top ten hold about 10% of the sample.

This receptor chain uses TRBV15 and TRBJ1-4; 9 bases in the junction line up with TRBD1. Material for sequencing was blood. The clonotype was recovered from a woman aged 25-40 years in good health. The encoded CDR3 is CATSRTGTGNWNEKLFF. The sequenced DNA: TGTGCCACCAGCAGAACCGGGACAGGGAACTGGAATGAAAAACTGTTTTTT. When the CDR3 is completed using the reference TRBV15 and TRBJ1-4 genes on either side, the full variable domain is DAMVIQNPRYQVTQFGKPVTLSCSQTLNHNVMYWYQQKSSQAPKLLFHYYDKDFNNEADTPDNFQSRRPNTSFCFLDIRSPGLGDTAMYLCATSRTGTGNWNEKLFFGSGTQLSVL.